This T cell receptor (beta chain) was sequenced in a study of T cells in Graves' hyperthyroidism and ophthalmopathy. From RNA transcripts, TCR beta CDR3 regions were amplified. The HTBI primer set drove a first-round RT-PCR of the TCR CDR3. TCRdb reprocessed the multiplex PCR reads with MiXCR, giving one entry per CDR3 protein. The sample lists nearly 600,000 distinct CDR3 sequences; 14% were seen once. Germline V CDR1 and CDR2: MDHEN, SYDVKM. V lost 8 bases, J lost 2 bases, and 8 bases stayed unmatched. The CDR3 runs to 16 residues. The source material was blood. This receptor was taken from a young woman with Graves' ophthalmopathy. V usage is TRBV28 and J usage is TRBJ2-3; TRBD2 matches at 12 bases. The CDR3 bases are TGTGCCAGCCTAGCGGGAGGGCTCGGTAACACAGATACGCAGTATTTT. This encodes CASLAGGLGNTDTQYF. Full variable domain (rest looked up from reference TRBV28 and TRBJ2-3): DVKVTQSSRYLVKRTGEKVFLECVQDMDHENMFWYRQDPGLGLRLIYFSYDVKMKEKGDIPEGYSVSREKKERFSLILESASTNQTSMYLCASLAGGLGNTDTQYFGPGTRLTVL.